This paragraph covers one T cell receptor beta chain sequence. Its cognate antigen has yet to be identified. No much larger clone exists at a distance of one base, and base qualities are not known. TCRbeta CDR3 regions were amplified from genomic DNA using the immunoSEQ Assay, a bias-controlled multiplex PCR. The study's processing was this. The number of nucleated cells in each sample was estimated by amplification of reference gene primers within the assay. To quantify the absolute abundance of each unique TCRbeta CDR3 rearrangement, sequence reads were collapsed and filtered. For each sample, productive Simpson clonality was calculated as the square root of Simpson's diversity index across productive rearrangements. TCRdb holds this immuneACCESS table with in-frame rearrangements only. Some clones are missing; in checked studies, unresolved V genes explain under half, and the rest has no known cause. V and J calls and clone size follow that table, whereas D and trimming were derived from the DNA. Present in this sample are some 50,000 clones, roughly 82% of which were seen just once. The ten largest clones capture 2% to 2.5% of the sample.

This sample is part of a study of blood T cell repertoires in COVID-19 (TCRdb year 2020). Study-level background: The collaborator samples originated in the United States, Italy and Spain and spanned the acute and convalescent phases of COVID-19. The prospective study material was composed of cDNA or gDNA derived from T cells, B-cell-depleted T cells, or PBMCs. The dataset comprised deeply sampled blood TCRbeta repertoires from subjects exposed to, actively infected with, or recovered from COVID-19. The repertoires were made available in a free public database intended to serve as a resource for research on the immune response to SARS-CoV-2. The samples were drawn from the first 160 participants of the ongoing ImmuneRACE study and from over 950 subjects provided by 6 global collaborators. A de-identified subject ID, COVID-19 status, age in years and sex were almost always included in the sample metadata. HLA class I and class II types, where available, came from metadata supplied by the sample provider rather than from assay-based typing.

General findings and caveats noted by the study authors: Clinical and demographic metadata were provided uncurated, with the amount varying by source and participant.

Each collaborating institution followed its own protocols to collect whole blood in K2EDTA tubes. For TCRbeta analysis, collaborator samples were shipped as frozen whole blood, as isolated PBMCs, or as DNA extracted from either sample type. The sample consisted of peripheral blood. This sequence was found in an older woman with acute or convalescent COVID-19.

The CDR3 amino acid sequence is: CASSVGAPEAFF. The sequenced DNA is TGTGCCAGTAGTGTAGGGGCTCCTGAAGCTTTCTTT. This chain joins TRBV19 to TRBJ1-1; the D gene is perhaps TRBD1, from 5 matching bases. The germline ends are 10 bases apart after V is trimmed by 5 bases and J by 6 bases. The CDR3 spans 12 residues, from the cysteine through the phenylalanine. The kept DNA is CDR3 alone, 36 bases in frame from the first base. The germline V gene (reference sequence) sets CDR1 to LNHDA and CDR2 to SQIVND.